The clone carrying this T cell receptor beta chain was detected many times. Germline CDR1 and CDR2: SGHVS and FNYEAQ. Losses at the gene ends were 5 bases for V and 4 bases for J; bases not matched to a gene: 7. CDR3 length: 16 residues. The data stem from a study of CD8 T cells in ankylosing spondylitis. By quantitative 5'-RACE with molecular barcodes, the TCR beta libraries were made. One entry per CDR3 protein results from TCRdb running MiXCR on the 5' RACE reads. Here the sample spans a few hundred thousand distinct CDR3 sequences, roughly 20% being singletons. The sample taken for sequencing was blood, either unsorted or a sorted T cell fraction (not recorded which). This rearrangement joins TRBV7-6 to TRBJ2-2, with 10 bases identical to TRBD1. This receptor was taken from a male donor with ankylosing spondylitis or in good health (not recorded which). The CDR3 DNA reads as TGTGCCAGCAGCGAATGGACAGGGGGAGTCACCGGGGAGCTGTTTTTT. It encodes CASSEWTGGVTGELFF.